A single sample is the source of the 30 T cell receptor beta chains below, sequenced in a study of T cells of healthy individuals (dated by TCRdb to the late 2010s). The library was generated by 5' RACE. TCRdb records Illumina MiSeq as the sequencer. The raw public data were reprocessed by TCRdb itself: fastp quality trimming at Q25, MiXCR clonotype calling, in-frame beta chains only. Each entry is one CDR3 protein sequence, shown with its most common DNA and genes. The sample table lists about 96,000 distinct CDR3 sequences, approximately 15% of them with a count of one. Around 6.5% of the sample is taken by the ten largest. The source is a human donor in good health.

The V gene is TRBV7-9, the J gene TRBJ1-1; D is uncertain. Germline assignment: CDR1 SEHNR and CDR2 FQNEAQ (reference sequence). The CDR3 is made up of 13 amino acids. The V end lost 2 bases, the J end lost 3 bases, and 7 bases lay between the germline ends. The CDR3 spells CASSLKGYTEAFF. In nucleotides, the CDR3 is TGTGCCAGCAGCTTAAAAGGGTACACTGAAGCTTTCTTT. The complete variable domain, with remaining parts taken from reference TRBV7-9 and TRBJ1-1, reads DTGVSQNPRHKITKRGQNVTFRCDPISEHNRLYWYRQTLGQGPEFLTYFQNEAQLEKSRLLSDRFSAERPKGSFSTLEIQRTEQGDSAMYLCASSLKGYTEAFFGQGTRLTVV.

At least ten counts were recorded for this clonotype. This sequence joins TRBV28 and TRBJ1-3; perhaps TRBD1 as D (6 bases). V was pared by 7 bases and J by 4 bases, with 8 bases between. CDR1 MDHEN and CDR2 SYDVKM come from the germline V gene. CDR3 length: 12 residues. The CDR3 loop reads CASTGTGNTIYF. The CDR3 DNA reads as TGTGCCAGCACAGGGACAGGAAACACCATATATTTT. Complete variable domain (other parts from reference TRBV28 and TRBJ1-3): DVKVTQSSRYLVKRTGEKVFLECVQDMDHENMFWYRQDPGLGLRLIYFSYDVKMKEKGDIPEGYSVSREKKERFSLILESASTNQTSMYLCASTGTGNTIYFGEGSWLTVV.

V and J are TRBV6-5 and TRBJ1-3, with D maybe TRBD1 (6 bases). Germline CDR1 MNHEY, CDR2 SVGAGI. This CDR3 contains 15 residues. Trimming shortened V by 2 bases and J by 0 bases, and 8 bases separated the two germline ends. CDR3 sequence: CASSYTGTSGNTIYF. The CDR3 region has the DNA TGTGCCAGCAGTTACACAGGGACCTCTGGAAACACCATATATTTT.

This clonotype occurred a few times. The gene calls are TRBV6-5 and TRBJ2-2; no clear D. V lost 4 bases, J lost 8 bases, and 8 bases lay in between. Germline V gene data show CDR1 as MNHEY and CDR2 as SVGAGI. This CDR3 is 12 amino acids long. CDR3 sequence: CASSSTSGELFF. The CDR3, as DNA: TGTGCCAGCAGTTCGACATCGGGGGAGCTGTTTTTT.

The chain carries TRBV6-2 or TRBV6-3 and TRBJ2-5; D assignment may be TRBD1 or TRBD2 (5 bases each). This CDR3 has 14 residues. The V gene lost 5 bases and the J gene lost 4 bases, with 14 bases spanning the gap. In germline, CDR1 is MNHEY, CDR2 SVGEGT. In nucleotides, the CDR3 is TGTGCCAGCAGTCAGAACGGGGCCAGAGAGACCCAGTACTTC. Its translation: CASSQNGARETQYF.

The chain carries TRBV7-9 and TRBJ2-1, with TRBD2 identical over 15 bases. V gave up 10 bases and J gave up 5 bases; unmatched junction bases: 12. This CDR3 comprises 17 residues. Germline CDR1 SEHNR, CDR2 FQNEAQ (reference sequence). CDR3 bases: TGTGCCATCCCCGATCGGACTAGCGGGGGGGCCGACAATGAGCAGTTCTTC. It specifies CAIPDRTSGGADNEQFF.

The rearrangement links TRBV6-5 to TRBJ2-7, with D possibly matching TRBD2 (5 bases). CDR1 MNHEY and CDR2 SVGAGI come from the germline V gene. The V and J ends lost 0 bases and 7 bases respectively, with 13 bases between them. CDR3 size: 14 residues. CDR3 protein: CASSYSRGPGEQYF. The CDR3 DNA is TGTGCCAGCAGTTACTCTCGGGGTCCGGGGGAGCAGTACTTC.

A few counts support this clonotype. The chain joins TRBV2 to TRBJ1-5, with D maybe TRBD1 (5 bases). The ends were cut back, 7 bases at V and 0 bases at J, with 16 bases in the middle. CDR3 length: 16 amino acids. Looked up from germline, CDR1 is SNHLY and CDR2 is FYNNEI. The chain's CDR3 is CASTPGRASSNQPQHF. The CDR3 DNA is TGTGCCAGCACGCCGGGCAGGGCTTCTAGCAATCAGCCCCAGCATTTT.

This clonotype was seen ten or more times. The junction does not match germline at one end; this may be a read error. The chain uses TRBV28 and TRBJ1-2; maybe TRBD1 (6 bases). Germline loops: CDR1 MDHEN, CDR2 SYDVKM. The CDR3 is made up of 11 amino acids. DNA of the CDR3: TGTGCCAGCATCTATATGGGGGGCACTTTCTTC. Protein sequence: CASIYMGGTFF.

This clonotype has ten or more counts. The chain employs TRBV5-5 and TRBJ1-1; no reliable D call. V was cut by 0 bases and J by 7 bases, with 7 bases left in between. This CDR3 contains 12 residues. The germline gives CDR1 SGHKS, CDR2 YYEKEE (reference sequence). CDR3 protein: CASSLGPVEAFF. The CDR3 DNA is TGTGCCAGCAGCTTGGGGCCAGTTGAAGCTTTCTTT.

The gene calls are TRBV4-3 and TRBJ2-1; 8 bases line up with TRBD2. This CDR3 has 14 residues. Trimming cost V 3 bases and J 5 bases; bases outside gene matches: 3. The germline gives CDR1 LGHNA, CDR2 YSLEER. DNA of the CDR3: TGCGCCAGCAGCCAGCCGGGGGGGAACAATGAGCAGTTCTTC. It specifies CASSQPGGNNEQFF.

This clonotype was recorded a few times. The J gene is TRBJ2-3, the V gene TRBV29-1; 13 bases agree with TRBD2. V lost 6 bases to trimming and J lost 0 bases; unmatched junction nucleotides: 6. This CDR3 has 16 amino acids. The germline gives CDR1 SQVTM, CDR2 ANQGSEA. The CDR3 loop reads CSVRGTSGDSTDTQYF. Here the CDR3 DNA reads TGCAGCGTCCGGGGGACTAGCGGGGACAGCACAGATACGCAGTATTTT.

This clonotype was found a few times. The V and J genes are TRBV7-9 and TRBJ1-2; a possible D gene is TRBD1 (5 bases). CDR3 length: 12 residues. Germline lookup yields CDR1 SEHNR and CDR2 FQNEAQ (reference sequence). The CDR3 DNA sequence: TGTACGAAAGGGGATCCCTTCTATGGCTACACCTTC. This codes for CTKGDPFYGYTF.

With respect to this clonotype: With a much larger clone just one base away, this may be a read error. V gene TRBV27 combines with J gene TRBJ1-2; possibly TRBD1 for D (5 bases). From germline, CDR1 is MNHEY and CDR2 SMNVEV (reference sequence). The CDR3 runs to 16 residues. This chain's CDR3 is CASSLSPGNPNYGFTF. The DNA of the CDR3 is TGTGCCAGCAGTTTAAGTCCAGGGAACCCTAACTATGGCTTCACCTTC.

The chain couples TRBV7-2 to TRBJ2-7, with 13 bases that match TRBD2. Looked up from germline, CDR1 is SGHTA and CDR2 is FQGNSA. The CDR3 covers 19 residues. V lost 5 bases and J lost 2; bases outside the gene matches: 15. CDR3 residues: CASSSLRTSGRRSTYEQYF. The DNA for the CDR3 is TGTGCCAGCAGCAGTTTGAGGACTAGCGGGAGACGGAGTACCTACGAGCAGTACTTC.

This clonotype was seen only a few times. In DNA form, the CDR3 reads TGTGCCAGCAGAGTAGGGACTAAGAGCACAGATACGCAGTATTTT. Protein sequence: CASRVGTKSTDTQYF. The chain combines TRBV28 with TRBJ2-3; TRBD2 matches at 7 bases. The length of the CDR3 is 15 residues. Germline V lookup: CDR1 MDHEN, CDR2 SYDVKM. V was clipped by 6 bases and J by 0 bases; unmatched bases: 6.

The chain combines TRBV15 with TRBJ2-5, with no clear D. With 5 bases removed from V and 5 bases from J, the gap between germline ends came to 12 bases. The germline V gene has CDR1 LNHNV and CDR2 YYDKDF (reference sequence). The CDR3 contains 13 residues. CDR3 sequence: CATSRDSPETQYF. DNA of the CDR3: TGTGCCACCAGCCGTGACTCCCCCGAGACCCAGTACTTC.

The rearrangement joins TRBV19 to TRBJ2-1, with TRBD2 matching over 7 bases. J gave up 7 bases and V 3 bases, and 9 bases lay outside the gene matches. The CDR3 totals 15 residues. Germline V gene lookup returns CDR1 LNHDA and CDR2 SQIVND (reference sequence). The CDR3 coding sequence is TGTGCCAGTAGTATTAGCGGCCGGGGAGGGAATGAGCAGTTCTTC. This translates into CASSISGRGGNEQFF.

This clonotype was recorded a few times. V and J are TRBV29-1 and TRBJ1-4; D remains ambiguous. V lost 5 bases, J lost 8 bases, and 15 bases lay in between. The CDR3 has 13 residues. In germline, CDR1 is SQVTM, CDR2 ANQGSEA. CDR3 nucleotide sequence: TGCAGCGTTATGGTGAGGAGAGGAGAAAAACTGTTTTTT. It encodes CSVMVRRGEKLFF.

This clonotype appeared many times. The chain combines TRBV7-8 with TRBJ1-5; TRBD1 agrees at 7 bases. Germline V gene data show CDR1 as SGHVS and CDR2 as FQNEAQ. The CDR3 is 16 amino acids. V dropped 5 bases and J dropped 4; count of bases not matched to a gene: 11. The CDR3 DNA sequence: TGTGCCAGCAGCCAATTCTCCGGGACAGATAATCAGCCCCAGCATTTT. Protein: CASSQFSGTDNQPQHF.

This chain connects TRBV4-2 to TRBJ2-7; D is possibly TRBD1 (6 bases). The germline V gene encodes CDR1 LGHNA and CDR2 YNFKEQ. The V end was cut by 1 base, the J end by 5 bases, with 9 bases between. The CDR3 covers 13 residues. CDR3 protein: CASSQVQGNEQYF. CDR3 in DNA: TGTGCCAGCAGCCAAGTACAGGGAAACGAGCAGTACTTC.

This clonotype was recorded at least ten times. This rearrangement joins TRBV4-2 to TRBJ2-3; D is ambiguous. The CDR3 consists of 14 residues. Germline CDR1 is LGHNA and CDR2 is YNFKEQ. V lost 2 bases and J lost 0, with 6 bases in between. CDR3: CASSQPDSTDTQYF. In DNA, the CDR3 is TGTGCCAGCAGCCAACCGGACAGCACAGATACGCAGTATTTT.

This clonotype was observed many times. This CDR3 is CASSVGTNTDTQYF. The CDR3 DNA reads as TGTGCCAGCAGCGTAGGGACTAACACAGATACGCAGTATTTT. The V call is TRBV9, the J call TRBJ2-3, with a possible D match to TRBD2 (6 bases). The V and J ends lost 0 bases and 2 bases respectively, with 7 bases between them. CDR3 length equals 14 residues. The germline V gene has CDR1 SGDLS and CDR2 YYNGEE.

This clonotype was counted many times. The V call is TRBV4-1, the J call TRBJ2-1; D is perhaps TRBD1 or TRBD2 (5 bases each). V was cut by 3 bases and J by 6 bases, with 21 bases left in between. This CDR3 has 17 amino acids. Germline loops: CDR1 MGHRA, CDR2 YSYEKL. This CDR3 is CASSQYEGPERLNEQFF. For the CDR3, the DNA is TGCGCCAGCAGCCAGTACGAGGGGCCCGAACGTCTCAATGAGCAGTTCTTC.

There are many counts of this clonotype. This chain uses TRBV20-1 with TRBJ2-6; TRBD1 matches at 7 bases. Germline values: CDR1 DFQATT, CDR2 SNEGSKA (reference sequence). J gave up 2 bases and V 3 bases, and 1 base lay outside the gene matches. The CDR3 has 14 residues. The CDR3 protein is CSASRGTGANVLTF. CDR3 in DNA: TGCAGTGCTAGCAGGGGGACTGGGGCCAACGTCCTGACTTTC.

The V gene is TRBV7-2, the J gene TRBJ2-3, with unresolved D. Germline V gene sequence: CDR1 SGHTA, CDR2 FQGNSA. The V gene lost 2 bases and the J gene lost 3 bases, with 3 bases spanning the gap. The length of the CDR3 is 12 residues. The chain's CDR3 is CASSLKTDTQYF. The DNA for the CDR3 is TGTGCCAGCAGCTTAAAGACAGATACGCAGTATTTT.

This clonotype came up a few times. The chain recombines TRBV29-1 with TRBJ2-6, with D unresolved. This CDR3 comprises 14 residues. CDR1 and CDR2 (germline): SQVTM, ANQGSEA. V was cut by 6 bases and J by 0 bases, with 9 bases left in between. The CDR3 region is CSVDESSGANVLTF. The CDR3 coding sequence is TGCAGCGTGGACGAAAGCTCTGGGGCCAACGTCCTGACTTTC.

This clonotype came up many times. The rearrangement links TRBV6-5 to TRBJ1-5; D unclear. Germline V CDR1 and CDR2: MNHEY, SVGAGI. The V end was cut by 0 bases, the J end by 9 bases, with 15 bases between. The CDR3 has 15 amino acids. Written as DNA, the CDR3 is TGTGCCAGCAGTTACTCACCCGGACTCGATGGGCCCCAGCATTTT. Its translation: CASSYSPGLDGPQHF.

This clonotype was counted only a few times. The chain combines TRBV11-2 with TRBJ2-1; D may be TRBD1 or TRBD2 (5 bases each). With 6 bases removed from V and 12 bases from J, the gap between germline ends came to 27 bases. Germline CDR1 SGHAT, CDR2 FQNNGV. CDR3 length: 16 amino acids. The DNA of the CDR3 is TGTGCCAGCAGAACCGGACGGGACCCCGCCCTTTTGGGGCAGTTCTTC. Translated: CASRTGRDPALLGQFF.

This chain connects TRBV5-1 to TRBJ1-1; possible D gene TRBD1, 5 bases. The CDR3 has 15 residues. V gave up 5 bases and J gave up 1 base, with 15 bases separating them. CDR1 and CDR2 from the germline V gene are SGHRS and YFSETQ. The CDR3 spells CASSFAGGWNTEAFF. CDR3 DNA: TGCGCCAGCAGTTTCGCGGGGGGATGGAACACTGAAGCTTTCTTT.